A single TCR beta chain is shown here with its context. Its specificity is not known. The data derive from a study of post-analysis software for immune sequencing data. Study findings and constraints: TRBV segments more frequent in patients than in controls numbered roughly 5 and included TRBV5-6, TRBV5-1 and TRBV20-1.

The germline V gene encodes CDR1 LGHNA and CDR2 YSLEER. V was cut by 4 bases and J by 3 bases, with 21 bases left in between. There are 17 residues in the CDR3. Prepared libraries of TCR beta cDNA carried unique molecular identifiers. TCRdb re-called the PCR reads with MiXCR, one entry per CDR3 protein. The data contain fewer than 850,000 distinct CDR3 sequences, approximately 30% of them singletons. The sample was blood. The receptor comes from a girl aged 5 to 17 with multiple sclerosis. This chain joins TRBV4-3 and TRBJ1-1; a weak D match, TRBD1 (5 bases). CDR3 DNA sequence: TGCGCCAGCAGCCTCTCGTCGGGGAACAGGCAGGACACTGAAGCTTTCTTT. This codes for CASSLSSGNRQDTEAFF.